One T cell receptor (beta chain) is described in this entry. Cohort 3 recovery required two negative PCRs, clearance, or symptom resolution. Produced via immunoSEQ multiplex PCR; TCRdb's table is partial and in-frame only. Here the sample spans roughly 250,000 clones, approximately 85% being singletons. V lost 3 bases to trimming and J lost 8 bases, with 13 bases between them. CDR3 size: 13 residues. CDR1 and CDR2 from the germline V gene are KGHSH and LQKENI. The data were obtained in a study of blood T cell repertoires in COVID-19. This receptor was obtained from a woman aged 45-65 years who had recovered from COVID-19. The specimen sequenced was PBMCs or T cells enriched from blood (not recorded which). This sequence joins TRBV18 and TRBJ1-2; a possible D gene is TRBD1 (5 bases). The CDR3 DNA follows: TGTGCCAGCTCACCCGGGGACTTACGGGGCTACACCTTC. Translating gives CASSPGDLRGYTF.